These 30 T cell receptor beta chains share one sample of origin, sequenced in a study of spatial heterogeneity in lung cancer. TCRdb re-called the 5' RACE reads with MiXCR, one entry per CDR3 protein. The table shows around 47,000 distinct CDR3 sequences, with 6.5% to 7.5% occurring only once. The time point here: blood at routine non-recurrence follow-up after resection. The input material, whole RNA from tumor, nontumor lung or frozen PBMC, was sequenced unsorted. This material consisted of PBMCs, taken at follow-up. These receptors were taken from a female donor with early-stage non-small cell lung cancer.

This clonotype was counted ten times or more. The chain combines TRBV28 with TRBJ2-5; 7 bases agree with TRBD2. This CDR3 region has 15 residues. CDR1 and CDR2 from the germline V gene are MDHEN and SYDVKM. Trimming took 3 bases from V and 5 from J; bases not matched to a gene: 9. In nucleotides, the CDR3 is TGTGCCAGCAGTTTCGGGGCTAGCGGTAGTGAGACCCAGTACTTC. It encodes CASSFGASGSETQYF.

This chain links TRBV18 with TRBJ2-3; tentative D call: TRBD2 (5 bases). CDR1 is KGHSH and CDR2 is LQKENI in the germline V gene. The CDR3 is 16 amino acids. Trimming took off 0 bases at V and 0 bases at J, with 10 bases between the two ends. The DNA of the CDR3 is TGTGCCAGCTCACCACCGGAGACTAACAGCACAGATACGCAGTATTTT. Encoded protein: CASSPPETNSTDTQYF. Full variable domain (rest looked up from reference TRBV18 and TRBJ2-3): NAGVMQNPRHLVRRRGQEARLRCSPMKGHSHVYWYRQLPEEGLKFMVYLQKENIIDESGMPKERFSAEFPKEGPSILRIQQVVRGDSAAYFCASSPPETNSTDTQYFGPGTRLTVL.

This clonotype occurred a few times. The chain employs TRBV5-4 and TRBJ2-1; D is unclear. The CDR3 is 14 residues long. Germline V gives CDR1 SGHNT, CDR2 YYREEE (reference sequence). The V and J ends lost 0 bases and 4 bases respectively, with 8 bases between them. The CDR3 nucleotides read TGTGCCAGCAGCTTGGATCCGCTGTACAATGAGCAGTTCTTC. This codes for CASSLDPLYNEQFF.

The chain uses TRBV3-1 and TRBJ2-1, with 9 bases aligning to TRBD2. Germline loops: CDR1 LGHDT, CDR2 YNNKEL (reference sequence). The J segment lost 10 bases and the V segment lost 1 base, leaving 2 bases of the junction unmatched. There are 13 residues in the CDR3. The CDR3 spells CASSQGLAGEQFF. CDR3 DNA: TGTGCCAGCAGCCAAGGGCTAGCGGGGGAGCAGTTCTTC.

This clonotype has only a few counts. This rearrangement joins TRBV7-2 to TRBJ2-3; no reliable D call. The CDR3 runs to 13 residues. CDR1 and CDR2 (germline): SGHTA, FQGNSA. Trimming removed 2 bases at V and 2 bases at J, with 5 bases between. The CDR3: CASSLQYTDTQYF. DNA for the CDR3: TGTGCCAGCAGCTTACAGTACACAGATACGCAGTATTTT.

The J gene is TRBJ2-5, the V gene TRBV9; TRBD2 matches 9 bases. The CDR3 extends over 15 amino acids. The V gene end was trimmed by 3 bases and the J gene end by 2 bases; junction bases not matched to a gene: 5. CDR1 is SGDLS, CDR2 YYNGEE, per germline. CDR3 loop: CASSGGGAWQETQYF. For the CDR3, the DNA is TGTGCCAGCAGCGGCGGGGGGGCCTGGCAAGAGACCCAGTACTTC.

The gene calls are TRBV7-2 and TRBJ2-1; D gene ambiguous. CDR3 length equals 12 residues. Germline CDR1 and CDR2: SGHTA and FQGNSA. The V and J ends lost 7 bases and 1 base respectively, with 5 bases between them. CDR3 residues: CASIGSYNEQFF. Here the CDR3 DNA reads TGTGCCAGCATAGGGTCCTACAATGAGCAGTTCTTC.

This clonotype was counted only a few times. The chain's CDR3 is CASSLRTSEFNEQFF. The CDR3, as DNA: TGTGCCAGCAGCTTAAGGACTAGCGAGTTCAATGAGCAGTTCTTC. This rearrangement joins TRBV7-2 to TRBJ2-1; TRBD2 matches at 9 bases. The CDR3 consists of 15 residues. Germline V gene lookup returns CDR1 SGHTA and CDR2 FQGNSA. Losses at the gene ends were 2 bases for V and 6 bases for J; bases not matched to a gene: 5.

This clonotype came up many times. V and J are TRBV18 and TRBJ2-1; D is possibly TRBD1 (6 bases). The germline V and J ends were trimmed by 2 bases and 0 bases, with 20 bases remaining between them. The CDR3 extends over 19 amino acids. Germline CDR1 and CDR2: KGHSH and LQKENI. The CDR3 loop is CASSPRQGSGPSSYNEQFF. The CDR3 region has the DNA TGTGCCAGCTCACCAAGGCAGGGGAGCGGACCGAGCTCCTACAATGAGCAGTTCTTC.

Many counts were recorded for this clonotype. This chain uses TRBV10-3 with TRBJ1-2; D not resolved. This CDR3 has 13 amino acids. In germline, CDR1 is ENHRY, CDR2 SYGVKD. Trimming took 8 bases from V and 0 from J, leaving 10 bases between them. CDR3 in amino acids: CAIAAEANYGYTF. DNA for the CDR3: TGTGCCATCGCAGCAGAGGCTAACTATGGCTACACCTTC.

Ten or more counts support this clonotype. The chain recombines TRBV11-2 with TRBJ2-1; D tentatively reads TRBD1 or TRBD2 (5 bases each). V was trimmed by 7 bases and J by 6 bases, leaving 16 bases between them. Germline V gene sequence: CDR1 SGHAT, CDR2 FQNNGV. This CDR3 is built from 14 residues. In DNA, the CDR3 is TGTGCCAGCACCCAGAAGGGGACGGCCAATGAGCAGTTCTTC. Translating it yields CASTQKGTANEQFF. Using reference TRBV11-2 and TRBJ2-1 for the parts outside the CDR3, the full variable domain is EAGVAQSPRYKIIEKRQSVAFWCNPISGHATLYWYQQILGQGPKLLIQFQNNGVVDDSQLPKDRFSAERLKGVDSTLKIQPAKLEDSAVYLCASTQKGTANEQFFGPGTRLTVL.

In this sample, this clonotype turned up a few times. The rearrangement joins TRBV6-1 to TRBJ2-7, with D perhaps TRBD2 (6 bases). The CDR3 has 12 amino acids. V was trimmed by 8 bases and J by 0 bases, leaving 8 bases between them. In germline, CDR1 is MNHNS, CDR2 SASEGT. The CDR3, as DNA: TGTGCCAGCGGGCGGGGCTCCTACGAGCAGTACTTC. It is translated as CASGRGSYEQYF.

The table lists this clonotype with a few counts. The chain is built from TRBV10-2 and TRBJ2-1; 9 bases are shared with TRBD2. J lost 8 bases, V lost 2 bases, and 7 bases had no gene match. The CDR3 totals 15 residues. Germline lookup yields CDR1 WSHSY and CDR2 SAAADI. CDR3 protein: CASSETMGLAYEQFF. DNA of the CDR3: TGCGCCAGCAGTGAGACCATGGGACTAGCCTATGAGCAGTTCTTC.

This clonotype showed up many times. This chain uses TRBV4-3 with TRBJ1-1, with D unclear. Germline V gene data show CDR1 as LGHNA and CDR2 as YSLEER. This CDR3 region has 15 residues. Trimming took off 0 bases at V and 1 base at J, with 9 bases between the two ends. CDR3 sequence reads: CASSQEDVSNTEAFF. DNA of the CDR3: TGCGCCAGCAGCCAAGAGGACGTTTCGAACACTGAAGCTTTCTTT.

Of note for this clonotype: Mismatch with germline at one junction end may stem from a read error. The chain carries TRBV27 and TRBJ2-4; 11 bases match TRBD2. Germline loops: CDR1 MNHEY, CDR2 SMNVEV (reference sequence). This CDR3 has 12 amino acids. Written as DNA, the CDR3 is TGTGCCAGCAGTTTTAGCGGGGGGGCGATCAGGTTC. Its protein is CASSFSGGAIRF.

This clonotype was seen many times. This chain links TRBV7-2 with TRBJ1-1; D uncertain. In germline, CDR1 is SGHTA, CDR2 FQGNSA. The CDR3 is 14 amino acids. V was shortened by 1 base and J by 3 bases, with 9 bases between the two germline ends. The CDR3 DNA reads as TGTGCCAGCAGCTTAGGTCCCAGTCACACTGAAGCTTTCTTT. Protein sequence: CASSLGPSHTEAFF.

This clonotype came up many times. The J gene is TRBJ1-1, the V gene TRBV7-9, with D uncertain. The germline CDR1 and CDR2 sequences are SEHNR and FQNEAQ (reference sequence). The CDR3 is 14 residues long. V was pared by 4 bases and J by 0 bases, with 9 bases between. The CDR3 is CASSYGFVNTEAFF. The CDR3 region has the DNA TGTGCCAGCAGCTATGGGTTTGTGAACACTGAAGCTTTCTTT.

This chain connects TRBV5-1 to TRBJ2-3, with TRBD2 as a possible D gene (7 bases). V gave up 4 bases and J gave up 6 bases, with 15 bases separating them. The germline V gene encodes CDR1 SGHRS and CDR2 YFSETQ. The CDR3 is 14 residues long. The CDR3 nucleotides are TGCGCCAGCAGCCCGGGGACGGGGGGCGATACGCAGTATTTT. Its protein is CASSPGTGGDTQYF. The variable domain in full, completed from reference TRBV5-1 and TRBJ2-3, reads KAGVTQTPRYLIKTRGQQVTLSCSPISGHRSVSWYQQTPGQGLQFLFEYFSETQRNKGNFPGRFSGRQFSNSRSEMNVSTLELGDSALYLCASSPGTGGDTQYFGPGTRLTVL.

This clonotype was observed at least ten times. The rearrangement links TRBV10-3 to TRBJ1-3, with 7 bases identical to TRBD1. This CDR3 spans 14 amino acids. CDR1 is ENHRY, CDR2 SYGVKD, per germline. Trimming at V came to 10 bases and at J to 0 bases, leaving 6 bases not matched to a gene. The CDR3 loop is CATRDSSSGNTIYF. DNA for the CDR3: TGTGCCACCAGGGACAGTAGCTCTGGAAACACCATATATTTT.

This clonotype was counted ten times or more. This chain links TRBV3-1 with TRBJ2-2, with D perhaps TRBD1 (5 bases). Germline lookup yields CDR1 LGHDT and CDR2 YNNKEL (reference sequence). The CDR3 contains 16 residues. V lost 1 base to trimming and J lost 0 bases, with 9 bases between them. CDR3 in DNA: TGTGCCAGCAGCCAAGGACAGTCTCCGAACACCGGGGAGCTGTTTTTT. Its protein is CASSQGQSPNTGELFF.

This clonotype was counted at least ten times. The genes are TRBV7-9 and TRBJ1-1; no reliable D call. The CDR3 extends over 12 amino acids. Germline V gene data show CDR1 as SEHNR and CDR2 as FQNEAQ (reference sequence). Trimming shortened V by 2 bases and J by 9 bases, and 10 bases separated the two germline ends. CDR3: CASSLQSGQAFF. The CDR3 DNA reads TGTGCCAGCAGCTTACAGAGCGGTCAAGCTTTCTTT.

This clonotype was observed many times. This chain uses TRBV4-3 with TRBJ2-3; 8 bases fit TRBD2. Trimming removed 0 bases from V and 8 bases from J; junction bases left unmatched: 7. The CDR3 contains 15 residues. Germline values: CDR1 LGHNA, CDR2 YSLEER. CDR3 region: CASSQDGIAGLTQYF. The CDR3, as DNA: TGCGCCAGCAGCCAAGATGGGATAGCGGGGCTTACGCAGTATTTT.

This clonotype appeared many times. The rearrangement joins TRBV30 to TRBJ1-2; no clear D. Trimming left V 3 bases short and J 8 bases short, with 16 bases between. The length of the CDR3 is 13 residues. The V gene's germline CDR1 is GTSNPN and CDR2 SVGIG (reference sequence). Here the CDR3 DNA reads TGTGCCTGGAGCCTTACCCGGGGAGGGGGCTACACCTTC. The encoded protein is CAWSLTRGGGYTF.

The V and J genes are TRBV20-1 and TRBJ1-2, with 8 bases matching TRBD1. This CDR3 spans 11 amino acids. Germline CDR1 DFQATT, CDR2 SNEGSKA (reference sequence). CDR3 sequence: CSFDRGRGYTF. CDR3 bases: TGCAGCTTCGACAGGGGTCGCGGCTACACCTTC.

About this clonotype itself: A read error may produce the germline difference seen at one junction end. V gene TRBV7-7 combines with J gene TRBJ2-5; 7 bases align to TRBD1. The CDR3 runs 15 residues. In germline, CDR1 is SSHAT, CDR2 FNYEAQ (reference sequence). CDR3 nucleotides: TGTGCTAGCAGCGTAAGACAGGGTGCTTCGGAGACCCAGTACTTC. It yields the protein CASSVRQGASETQYF.

The rearrangement uses TRBV6-2 or TRBV6-3 and TRBJ1-5; D unclear. V lost 5 bases to trimming and J lost 4 bases, with 12 bases between them. CDR3 size: 14 residues. CDR1 and CDR2 from the germline V gene are MNHEY and SVGEGT. The CDR3 coding sequence is TGTGCCAGCAGTCGGGAAGGGAGGAATCAGCCCCAGCATTTT. It is translated as CASSREGRNQPQHF.

The chain is built from TRBV3-1 and TRBJ2-4, with 12 bases aligning to TRBD1. Per the germline V gene, CDR1 is LGHDT and CDR2 is YNNKEL (reference sequence). The CDR3 is made up of 18 amino acids. V lost 3 bases, J lost 3 bases, and 9 bases stayed unmatched. The CDR3 sequence is CASSHGTGGIIGKNIQYF. As DNA, the CDR3 is TGTGCCAGCAGCCACGGGACAGGGGGCATAATTGGCAAAAACATTCAGTACTTC.

The chain is built from TRBV9 and TRBJ1-1, with D uncertain. Germline CDR1 reads SGDLS; CDR2 reads YYNGEE. V gave up 0 bases and J gave up 5 bases, with 8 bases separating them. CDR3 length: 13 residues. The CDR3 coding sequence is TGTGCCAGCAGCGTAGTAGAAGGGACTGAAGCTTTCTTT. Translating it yields CASSVVEGTEAFF.

This clonotype was counted between two and nine times. This chain joins TRBV15 and TRBJ1-5; the D is unclear. This CDR3 contains 15 residues. Per germline, CDR1 LNHNV and CDR2 YYDKDF (reference sequence). V dropped 0 bases and J dropped 0 bases, with 6 bases sitting between them. In nucleotides, the CDR3 is TGTGCCACCAGCAGAGAGGACGGTAGCAATCAGCCCCAGCATTTT. As protein: CATSREDGSNQPQHF.

The chain carries TRBV5-1 and TRBJ2-4; D might be TRBD1 or TRBD2, each matching 5 bases. The CDR3 is made up of 16 amino acids. CDR1 SGHRS and CDR2 YFSETQ come from the germline V gene. The ends were cut back, 4 bases at V and 6 bases at J, with 20 bases in the middle. This CDR3 reads CASSHGTGGRLNIQYF. The CDR3 DNA sequence: TGCGCCAGCAGCCACGGGACGGGTGGCCGTCTAAACATTCAGTACTTC.